The TCR beta chain described here comes from a study of beta chain features in type 1 diabetes. Overall study findings and caveats: Patients with type 1 diabetes carried fewer insertions and had more deletions at their VDJ junctions. TCRB CDR3 length was moderately but significantly reduced in all four CD4+ subsets of Type 1 diabetes patients. Patients showed naive, central memory and Treg TCRB repertoires that appeared more similar than those of healthy donors.

This CDR3 comprises 14 residues. V lost 5 bases to trimming and J lost 2 bases, with 10 bases between them. Per germline, CDR1 SGHTA and CDR2 FQGNSA. Sorting with CD45RO/CCR7/CD25/CD127/CD95/CD27 yielded naive, central memory, regulatory and stem-like memory CD4+ cells. This clone occurred a few times. Antigen unknown. Sequenced material consisted of expressed TCRB transcripts (all of the isolated RNA was reverse transcribed). Sequenced by immunoSEQ multiplex PCR; TCRdb stores in-frame clones only, minus some. The table lists hundreds of thousands of clones, 11% to 15% of them singletons. The chain links TRBV7-2 to TRBJ2-1; possible D gene TRBD1, 5 bases. The sample consisted of naive CD4+ T cells from blood. This sequence was found in a man aged 18 to 30 with type 1 diabetes. CDR3 residues: CASSRTPAYNEQFF. CDR3 in DNA: TGTGCCAGCAGCCGGACACCCGCCTACAATGAGCAGTTCTTC.